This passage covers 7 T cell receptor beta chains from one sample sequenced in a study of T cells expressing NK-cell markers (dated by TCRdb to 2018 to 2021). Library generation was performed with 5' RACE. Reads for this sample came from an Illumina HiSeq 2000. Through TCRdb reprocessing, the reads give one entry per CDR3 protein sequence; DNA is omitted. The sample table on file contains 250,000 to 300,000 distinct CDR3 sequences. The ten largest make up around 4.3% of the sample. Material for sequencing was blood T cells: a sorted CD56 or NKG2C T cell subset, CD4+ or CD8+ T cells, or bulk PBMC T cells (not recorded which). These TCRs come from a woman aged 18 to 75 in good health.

The CDR3 sequence: CASSPKEVNSYNEQFF. This chain uses TRBV7-3 with TRBJ2-1. The CDR3 loop spans 16 amino acids. The germline V gene has CDR1 SGHTA and CDR2 FQGTGA.

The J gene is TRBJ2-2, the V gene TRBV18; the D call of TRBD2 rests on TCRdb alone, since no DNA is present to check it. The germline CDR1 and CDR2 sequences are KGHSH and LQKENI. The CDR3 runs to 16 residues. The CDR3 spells CASSPASGLWAGELFF.

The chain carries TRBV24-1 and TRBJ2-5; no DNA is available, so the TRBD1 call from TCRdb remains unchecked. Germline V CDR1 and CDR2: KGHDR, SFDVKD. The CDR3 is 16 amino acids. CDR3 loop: CATSDSRQGPGETQYF.

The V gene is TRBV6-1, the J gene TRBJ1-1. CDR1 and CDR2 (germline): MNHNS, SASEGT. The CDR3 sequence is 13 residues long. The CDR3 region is CASSEQSRTEAFF.

The chain's CDR3 is CAWSRYTDTQYF. The chain couples TRBV30 to TRBJ2-3. The germline gives CDR1 GTSNPN, CDR2 SVGIG (reference sequence). CDR3 length equals 12 residues.

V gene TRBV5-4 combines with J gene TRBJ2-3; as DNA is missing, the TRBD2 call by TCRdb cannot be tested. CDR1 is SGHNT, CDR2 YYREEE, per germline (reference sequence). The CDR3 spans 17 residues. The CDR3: CASSLDGVKALTDTQYF.

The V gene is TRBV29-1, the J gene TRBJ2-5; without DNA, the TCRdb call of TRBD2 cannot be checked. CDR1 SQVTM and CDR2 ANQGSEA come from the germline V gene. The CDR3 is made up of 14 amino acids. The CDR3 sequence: CSVLGHSGVETQYF.